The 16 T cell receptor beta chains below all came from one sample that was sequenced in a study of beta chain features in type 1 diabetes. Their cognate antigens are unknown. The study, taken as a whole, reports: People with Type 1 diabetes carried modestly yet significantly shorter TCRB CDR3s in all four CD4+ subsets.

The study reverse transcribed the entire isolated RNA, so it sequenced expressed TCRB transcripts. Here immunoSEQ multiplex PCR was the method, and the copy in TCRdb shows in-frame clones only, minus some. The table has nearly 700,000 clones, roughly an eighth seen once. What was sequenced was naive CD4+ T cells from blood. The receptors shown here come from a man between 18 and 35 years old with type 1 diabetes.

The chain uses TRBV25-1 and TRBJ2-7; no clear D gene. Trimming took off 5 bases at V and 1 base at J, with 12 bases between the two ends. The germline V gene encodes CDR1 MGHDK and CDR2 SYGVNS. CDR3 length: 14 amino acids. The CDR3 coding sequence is TGTGCCAGCAGTCCCCGTATGGGTTCCTACGAGCAGTACTTC. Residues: CASSPRMGSYEQYF.

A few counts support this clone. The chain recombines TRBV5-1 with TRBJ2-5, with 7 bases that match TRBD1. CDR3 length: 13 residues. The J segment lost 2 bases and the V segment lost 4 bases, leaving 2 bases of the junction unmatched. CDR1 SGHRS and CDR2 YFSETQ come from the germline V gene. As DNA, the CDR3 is TGCGCCAGCAGCACGGGACAGCAAGAGACCCAGTACTTC. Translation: CASSTGQQETQYF.

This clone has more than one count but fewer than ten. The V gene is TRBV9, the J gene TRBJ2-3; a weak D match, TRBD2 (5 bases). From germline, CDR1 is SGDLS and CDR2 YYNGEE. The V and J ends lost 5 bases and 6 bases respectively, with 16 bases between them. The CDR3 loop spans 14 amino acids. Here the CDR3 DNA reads TGTGCCAGCAGGCAAGCGGACGTGGGGGATACGCAGTATTTT. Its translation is CASRQADVGDTQYF.

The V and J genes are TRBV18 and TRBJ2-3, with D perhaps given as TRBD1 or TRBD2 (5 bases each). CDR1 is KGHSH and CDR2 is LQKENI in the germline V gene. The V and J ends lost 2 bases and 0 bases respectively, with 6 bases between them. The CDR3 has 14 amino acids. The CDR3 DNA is TGTGCCAGCTCACCAGGGACCAGCACAGATACGCAGTATTTT. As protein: CASSPGTSTDTQYF. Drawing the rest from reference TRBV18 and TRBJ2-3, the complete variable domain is NAGVMQNPRHLVRRRGQEARLRCSPMKGHSHVYWYRQLPEEGLKFMVYLQKENIIDESGMPKERFSAEFPKEGPSILRIQQVVRGDSAAYFCASSPGTSTDTQYFGPGTRLTVL.

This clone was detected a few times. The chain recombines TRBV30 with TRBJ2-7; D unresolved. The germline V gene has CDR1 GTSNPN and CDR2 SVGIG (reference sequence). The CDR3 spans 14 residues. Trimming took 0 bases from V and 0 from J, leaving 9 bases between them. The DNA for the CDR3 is TGTGCCTGGAGTGTACACACCCACTCCTACGAGCAGTACTTC. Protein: CAWSVHTHSYEQYF.

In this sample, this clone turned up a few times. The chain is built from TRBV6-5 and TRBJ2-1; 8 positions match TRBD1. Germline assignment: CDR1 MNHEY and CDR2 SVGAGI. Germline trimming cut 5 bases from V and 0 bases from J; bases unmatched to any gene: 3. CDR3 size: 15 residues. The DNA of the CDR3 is TGTGCCAGCAGTGCCGGACAGGGCTCCTACAATGAGCAGTTCTTC. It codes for CASSAGQGSYNEQFF.

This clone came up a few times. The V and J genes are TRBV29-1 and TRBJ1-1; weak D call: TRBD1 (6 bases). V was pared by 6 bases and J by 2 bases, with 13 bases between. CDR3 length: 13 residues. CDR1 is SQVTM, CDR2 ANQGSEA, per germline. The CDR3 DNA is TGCAGCGTCGCGGGACACCGAAACACTGAAGCTTTCTTT. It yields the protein CSVAGHRNTEAFF.

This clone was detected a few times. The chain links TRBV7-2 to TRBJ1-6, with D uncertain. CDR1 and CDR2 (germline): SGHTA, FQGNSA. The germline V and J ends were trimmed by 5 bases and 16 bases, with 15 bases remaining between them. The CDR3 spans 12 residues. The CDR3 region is CASSPLTENLHF. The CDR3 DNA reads TGTGCCAGCAGCCCACTAACAGAGAATCTCCACTTT.

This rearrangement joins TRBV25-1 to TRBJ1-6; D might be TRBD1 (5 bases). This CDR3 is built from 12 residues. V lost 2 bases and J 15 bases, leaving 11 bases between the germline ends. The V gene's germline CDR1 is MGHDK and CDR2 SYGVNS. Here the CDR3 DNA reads TGTGCCAGCAGTGAAGGGGCAGCTCTCCTCCACTTT. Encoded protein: CASSEGAALLHF.

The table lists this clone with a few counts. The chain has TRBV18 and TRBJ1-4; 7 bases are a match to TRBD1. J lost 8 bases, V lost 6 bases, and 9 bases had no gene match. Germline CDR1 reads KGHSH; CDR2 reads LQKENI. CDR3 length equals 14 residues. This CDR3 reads CASSQTGTNEKLFF. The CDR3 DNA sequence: TGTGCCAGCTCCCAGACAGGGACCAACGAAAAACTGTTTTTT.

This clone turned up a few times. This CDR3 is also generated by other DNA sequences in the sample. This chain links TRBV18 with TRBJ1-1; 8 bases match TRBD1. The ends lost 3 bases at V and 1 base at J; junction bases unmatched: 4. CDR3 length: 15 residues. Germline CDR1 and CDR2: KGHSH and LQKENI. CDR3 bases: TGTGCCAGCTCACCTACCGGGACAGGGAACACTGAAGCTTTCTTT. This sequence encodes CASSPTGTGNTEAFF.

This chain's CDR3 is CASSPPADYNEQFF. CDR3 bases: TGCGCCAGCAGCCCCCCAGCGGACTACAATGAGCAGTTCTTC. The gene calls are TRBV5-1 and TRBJ2-1; D is perhaps TRBD2 (5 bases). This CDR3 contains 14 residues. V dropped 4 bases and J dropped 3 bases, with 11 bases sitting between them. The germline V gene has CDR1 SGHRS and CDR2 YFSETQ.

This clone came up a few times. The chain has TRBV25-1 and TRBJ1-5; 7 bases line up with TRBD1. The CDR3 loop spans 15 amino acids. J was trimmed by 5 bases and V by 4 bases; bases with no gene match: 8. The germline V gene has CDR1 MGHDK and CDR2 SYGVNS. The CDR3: CASSVGDRVDQPQHF. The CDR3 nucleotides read TGTGCCAGCAGTGTTGGCGACAGGGTAGATCAGCCCCAGCATTTT. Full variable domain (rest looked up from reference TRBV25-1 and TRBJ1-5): EADIYQTPRYLVIGTGKKITLECSQTMGHDKMYWYQQDPGMELHLIHYSYGVNSTEKGDLSSESTVSRIRTEHFPLTLESARPSHTSQYLCASSVGDRVDQPQHFGDGTRLSIL.

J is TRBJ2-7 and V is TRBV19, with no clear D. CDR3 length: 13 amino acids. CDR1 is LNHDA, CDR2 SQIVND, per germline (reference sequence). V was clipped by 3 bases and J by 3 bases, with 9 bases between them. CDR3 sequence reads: CASSMPGFYEQYF. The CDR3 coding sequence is TGTGCCAGTAGTATGCCGGGTTTCTACGAGCAGTACTTC.

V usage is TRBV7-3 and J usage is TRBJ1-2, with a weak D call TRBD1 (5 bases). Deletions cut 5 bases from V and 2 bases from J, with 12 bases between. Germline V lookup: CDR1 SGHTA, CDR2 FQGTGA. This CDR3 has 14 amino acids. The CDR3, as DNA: TGTGCCAGCAGCCCAGGGACTCCAAACTATGGCTACACCTTC. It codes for CASSPGTPNYGYTF.

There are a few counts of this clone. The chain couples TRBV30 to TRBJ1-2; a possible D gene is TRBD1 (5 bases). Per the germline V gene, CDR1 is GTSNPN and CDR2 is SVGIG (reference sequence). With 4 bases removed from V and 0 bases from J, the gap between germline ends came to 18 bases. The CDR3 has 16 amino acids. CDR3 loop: CAWIAGPHRSNYGYTF. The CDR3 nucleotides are TGTGCCTGGATTGCGGGGCCGCATCGCTCTAACTATGGCTACACCTTC.